The 2 T cell receptor beta chains listed next were all sequenced from one sample in a study of T cells expressing NK-cell markers. Reanalyzing the 5' RACE reads, TCRdb keeps one entry per CDR3 protein, without DNA. This repertoire includes about 260,000 distinct CDR3 sequences. The sequenced sample consisted of blood T cells: a sorted CD56 or NKG2C T cell subset, CD4+ or CD8+ T cells, or bulk PBMC T cells (not recorded which). The receptors stem from a woman between 18 and 69 years old in good health.

V usage is TRBV18 and J usage is TRBJ2-7; TCRdb calls TRBD1, which cannot be checked without DNA. This CDR3 spans 14 amino acids. Per the germline V gene, CDR1 is KGHSH and CDR2 is LQKENI. Here the CDR3 reads CASSPGQGTYEQYF.

This rearrangement joins TRBV3-1 to TRBJ2-5; TCRdb lists TRBD1, though no DNA is available to test this call. CDR1 and CDR2 (germline): LGHDT, YNNKEL (reference sequence). This CDR3 contains 15 residues. The CDR3 spells CASSHLDRPGETQYF.